This T cell receptor (beta chain) was recorded in a study of technical replicates of blood from a few donors. The CDR3 extends over 14 amino acids. The junction had 8 bases not matched to a gene; V was cut back by 5 bases and J by 8 bases. Germline CDR1 and CDR2: SGHTA and FQGTGA. Assay: immunoSEQ multiplex PCR; the TCRdb copy retains only in-frame clones and omits some. The sample lists approximately 65,000 clones; around 86% were seen once. The chain joins TRBV7-3 to TRBJ2-7, with 11 bases fitting TRBD1. Material for sequencing was PBMCs. This clonotype was sampled from a human donor in good health. Some clones in this sample may be carry-over from other donors' samples. CDR3 region: CASSGGTGGIKQYF. CDR3 in DNA: TGTGCCAGCAGCGGGGGGACAGGGGGTATCAAGCAGTACTTC.